This record concerns one T cell receptor (beta chain) sequence. Antigen: not known. Only in-frame clones appear in the TCRdb table, and some are missing; sequencing was by immunoSEQ multiplex PCR. Among roughly 18,000 clones listed, more than 75% were seen once. The data were taken from a study of neoadjuvant nivolumab and ipilimumab in lung cancer. On the study more broadly: Nivolumab 3 mg/kg was given days 1, 15 and 29, plus ipilimumab 1 mg/kg day 1 in combination.

Overall study findings and caveats: Only a small number of samples underwent TCR sequencing. TCR clonality did not significantly correlate with pathologic tumor regression. Compared with tumor-adjacent uninvolved lung, resected tumors showed greater richness and clonality.

Trimming took off 1 base at V and 3 bases at J, with 10 bases between the two ends. The CDR3 has 15 residues. Germline loops: CDR1 SGHDN, CDR2 FVKESK. This receptor was taken from an adult with non-small cell lung cancer. The sample in question was peripheral blood, obtained before neoadjuvant nivolumab, alone or with ipilimumab. The genes are TRBV14 and TRBJ2-1; TRBD1 or TRBD2 may be the D gene (6 bases each). The CDR3 is CASSQAGGLYNEQFF. The CDR3, as DNA: TGTGCCAGCAGCCAAGCCGGGGGCCTCTACAATGAGCAGTTCTTC.